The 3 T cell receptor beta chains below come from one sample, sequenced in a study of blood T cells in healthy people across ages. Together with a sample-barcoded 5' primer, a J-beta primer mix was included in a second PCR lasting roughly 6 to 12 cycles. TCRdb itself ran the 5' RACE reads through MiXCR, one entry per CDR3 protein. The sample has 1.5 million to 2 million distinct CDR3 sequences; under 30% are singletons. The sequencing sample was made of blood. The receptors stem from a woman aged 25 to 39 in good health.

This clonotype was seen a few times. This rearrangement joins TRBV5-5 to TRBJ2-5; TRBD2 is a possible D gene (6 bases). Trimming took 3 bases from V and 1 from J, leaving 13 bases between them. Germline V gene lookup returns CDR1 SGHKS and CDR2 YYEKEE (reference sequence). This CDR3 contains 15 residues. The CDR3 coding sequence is TGTGCCAGCAGCTCGCCCAGCGGGCTCCAAGAGACCCAGTACTTC. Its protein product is CASSSPSGLQETQYF.

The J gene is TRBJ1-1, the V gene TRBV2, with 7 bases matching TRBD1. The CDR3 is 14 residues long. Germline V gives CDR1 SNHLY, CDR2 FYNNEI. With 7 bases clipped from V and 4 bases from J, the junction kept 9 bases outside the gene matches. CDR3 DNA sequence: TGTGCCAGCACTCTACAGGGGAAGGTCACTGAAGCTTTCTTT. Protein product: CASTLQGKVTEAFF.

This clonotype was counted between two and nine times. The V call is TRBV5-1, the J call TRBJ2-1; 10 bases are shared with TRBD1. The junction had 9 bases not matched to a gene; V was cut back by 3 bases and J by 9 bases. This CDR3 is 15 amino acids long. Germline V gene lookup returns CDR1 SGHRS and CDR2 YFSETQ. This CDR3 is CASSSLGTGEGEQFF. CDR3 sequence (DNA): TGCGCCAGCAGCTCGCTGGGGACAGGGGAGGGTGAGCAGTTCTTC.